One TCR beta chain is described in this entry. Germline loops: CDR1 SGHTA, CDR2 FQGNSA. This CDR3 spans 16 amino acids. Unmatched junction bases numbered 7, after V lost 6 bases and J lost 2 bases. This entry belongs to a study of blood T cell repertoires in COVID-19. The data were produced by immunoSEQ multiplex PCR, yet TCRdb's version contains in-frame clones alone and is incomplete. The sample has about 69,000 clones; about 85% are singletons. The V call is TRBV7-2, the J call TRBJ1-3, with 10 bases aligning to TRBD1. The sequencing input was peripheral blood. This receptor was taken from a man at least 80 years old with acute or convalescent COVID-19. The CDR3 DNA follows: TGTGCCAGCAGACCGGGACAGGGGAACCCTGGAAACACCATATATTTT. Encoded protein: CASRPGQGNPGNTIYF. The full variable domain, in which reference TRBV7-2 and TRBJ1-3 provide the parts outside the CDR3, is GAGVSQSPSNKVTEKGKDVELRCDPISGHTALYWYRQSLGQGLEFLIYFQGNSAPDKSGLPSDRFSAERTGGSVSTLTIQRTQQEDSAVYLCASRPGQGNPGNTIYFGEGSWLTVV.